What follows are 23 T cell receptor beta chains derived from one specimen sequenced in a study of CD8 T cells in ankylosing spondylitis. TCRdb used MiXCR to reprocess the 5' RACE reads, holding one entry per CDR3 protein. The sample has roughly 240,000 distinct CDR3 sequences, roughly 32% seen once; the top ten hold roughly 4%. The sample taken for sequencing was blood, either unsorted or a sorted T cell fraction (not recorded which). These receptors were collected from a male donor with ankylosing spondylitis or in good health (not recorded which).

V and J are TRBV28 and TRBJ2-7; 10 nucleotides line up with TRBD2. This CDR3 has 16 residues. Trimming took 6 bases from V and 5 from J; bases not matched to a gene: 13. Germline V CDR1 and CDR2: MDHEN, SYDVKM. DNA of the CDR3: TGTGCCAGCAGCGATCCCCCCAGCGGGGGGGCCCACGAGCAGTACTTC. It yields the protein CASSDPPSGGAHEQYF.

This clonotype was found a few times. The V gene is TRBV10-3, the J gene TRBJ1-4; no definite D call. CDR1 and CDR2 (germline): ENHRY, SYGVKD. Trimming shortened V by 6 bases and J by 6 bases, and 11 bases separated the two germline ends. CDR3 length: 13 amino acids. CDR3 sequence reads: CAIRPRWDEKLFF. CDR3 DNA: TGTGCCATCAGGCCCAGGTGGGATGAAAAACTGTTTTTT.

The rearrangement links TRBV6-5 to TRBJ2-7; unclear D gene. The CDR3 length is 14 residues. Germline-derived CDR1 and CDR2 are MNHEY and SVGAGI. V gave up 0 bases and J gave up 0 bases, with 6 bases separating them. The CDR3 sequence: CASSYSGSSYEQYF. The CDR3 region has the DNA TGTGCCAGCAGTTACTCGGGCAGCTCCTACGAGCAGTACTTC.

This chain uses TRBV12-3 or TRBV12-4 with TRBJ2-1; D might be TRBD1 or TRBD2, each matching 6 bases. The CDR3 sequence is 19 residues long. V lost 3 bases to trimming and J lost 7 bases, with 28 bases between them. The CDR3 region has the DNA TGTGCCAGCAGTTTTAATGGTGTCGGGGGCCAGGGAGAAAGGAATGAGCAGTTCTTC. Translated, it gives CASSFNGVGGQGERNEQFF.

The chain links TRBV12-3 or TRBV12-4 to TRBJ1-5; D might be TRBD1 (6 bases). There are 14 residues in the CDR3. Trimming shortened V by 5 bases and J by 1 base, and 9 bases separated the two germline ends. For the CDR3, the DNA is TGTGCCAGCAGTCGGGGGGCAAGCAATCAGCCCCAGCATTTT. Its protein is CASSRGASNQPQHF.

The chain has TRBV20-1 and TRBJ2-7; tentative D call: TRBD2 (5 bases). V dropped 3 bases and J dropped 0 bases, with 12 bases sitting between them. In germline, CDR1 is DFQATT, CDR2 SNEGSKA (reference sequence). The CDR3 runs to 14 residues. The CDR3 nucleotides read TGCAGTGCTAGTGAGGCGGGCTACTCCTACGAGCAGTACTTC. It is translated as CSASEAGYSYEQYF.

The CDR3 protein is CASSRVIGTGFGEQFF. CDR3 in DNA: TGTGCCAGCAGCCGCGTAATAGGGACTGGCTTCGGTGAGCAGTTCTTC. V usage is TRBV3-1 and J usage is TRBJ2-1, with D possibly being TRBD2 (6 bases). The CDR3 runs 16 residues. Trimming removed 4 bases from V and 9 bases from J, with 22 bases in between. Germline V CDR1 and CDR2: LGHDT, YNNKEL (reference sequence).

This clonotype occurred a few times. V gene TRBV2 combines with J gene TRBJ2-7; TRBD1 or TRBD2 may be the D gene (5 bases each). The V end was cut by 11 bases, the J end by 0 bases, with 11 bases between. The germline V gene encodes CDR1 SNHLY and CDR2 FYNNEI. This CDR3 contains 12 residues. The CDR3 sequence is CAFRDGSYEQYF. The CDR3, as DNA: TGTGCCTTCCGGGACGGCTCCTACGAGCAGTACTTC.

The count of this clonotype is one. V usage is TRBV25-1 and J usage is TRBJ2-2, with D perhaps assigned TRBD1 or TRBD2 (5 bases each). Germline V gene data show CDR1 as MGHDK and CDR2 as SYGVNS. The CDR3 spans 15 residues. Trimming shortened V by 0 bases and J by 4 bases, and 9 bases separated the two germline ends. The CDR3 is CASSEYRDGTGELFF. The CDR3 coding sequence is TGTGCCAGCAGTGAATACAGGGACGGCACCGGGGAGCTGTTTTTT.

Only a few counts were recorded for this clonotype. The chain couples TRBV10-3 to TRBJ2-3; TRBD1 agrees at 9 bases. The CDR3 length is 14 residues. J gave up 3 bases and V 8 bases, and 6 bases lay outside the gene matches. Looked up from germline, CDR1 is ENHRY and CDR2 is SYGVKD. The CDR3 spells CAIEPGQGTDTQYF. CDR3 in DNA: TGTGCCATCGAACCCGGACAGGGGACAGATACGCAGTATTTT.

This clonotype was counted many times. The V gene is TRBV7-3, the J gene TRBJ1-1; no firm D call. The CDR3 is made up of 13 amino acids. V was clipped by 5 bases and J by 1 base, with 8 bases between them. Germline CDR1 and CDR2: SGHTA and FQGTGA. In DNA, the CDR3 is TGTGCCAGCAGCCTAGCACAGAACACTGAAGCTTTCTTT. This gives the protein CASSLAQNTEAFF.

This clonotype has only one observation. The chain employs TRBV29-1 and TRBJ2-3; TRBD1 might be the D (5 bases). The CDR3 contains 16 residues. Trimming took off 3 bases at V and 6 bases at J, with 22 bases between the two ends. Germline CDR1 and CDR2: SQVTM and ANQGSEA. This CDR3 reads CSVEKAGHNFVDTQYF. The CDR3 DNA reads TGCAGCGTTGAGAAGGCAGGACACAATTTCGTGGATACGCAGTATTTT.

This clonotype showed up just a few times. This rearrangement joins TRBV29-1 to TRBJ2-7; D unclear. V was trimmed by 4 bases and J by 3 bases, leaving 10 bases between them. The germline V gene has CDR1 SQVTM and CDR2 ANQGSEA. The CDR3 is made up of 12 amino acids. DNA for the CDR3: TGCAGCGTTGCGGGCAGATTCTACGAGCAGTACTTC. Its protein product is CSVAGRFYEQYF.

The chain employs TRBV20-1 and TRBJ2-5; 10 bases map to TRBD2. Trimming took 5 bases from V and 5 from J; bases not matched to a gene: 11. The germline CDR1 and CDR2 sequences are DFQATT and SNEGSKA (reference sequence). The CDR3 runs 15 residues. Here the CDR3 DNA reads TGCAGTGCTCGCGGTAGCGGGGGGCCTCGGGAGACCCAGTACTTC. Protein: CSARGSGGPRETQYF.

This sequence joins TRBV7-2 and TRBJ1-1; possibly TRBD1 for D (5 bases). CDR3 length equals 13 residues. Per germline, CDR1 SGHTA and CDR2 FQGNSA. Trimming removed 0 bases at V and 8 bases at J, with 10 bases between. This CDR3 is CASSLAVRGEAFF. The CDR3 DNA sequence: TGTGCCAGCAGCTTAGCCGTCCGGGGGGAAGCTTTCTTT.

V is TRBV20-1 and J is TRBJ2-1; TRBD2 aligns across 10 bases. Germline values: CDR1 DFQATT, CDR2 SNEGSKA (reference sequence). This CDR3 region has 16 residues. The ends lost 1 base at V and 4 bases at J; junction bases unmatched: 7. The CDR3 is CSARGPSGGEYNEQFF. Written as DNA, the CDR3 is TGCAGTGCTAGAGGGCCTAGCGGGGGTGAATACAATGAGCAGTTCTTC.

The chain carries TRBV5-4 and TRBJ2-1; D may match TRBD1 or TRBD2 (6 bases each). Germline V lookup: CDR1 SGHNT, CDR2 YYREEE (reference sequence). The V end was cut by 0 bases, the J end by 1 base, with 14 bases between. This CDR3 contains 17 residues. The CDR3 spells CASSLGGAQGSYNEQFF. DNA for the CDR3: TGTGCCAGCAGCTTGGGCGGGGCTCAGGGGTCCTACAATGAGCAGTTCTTC.

The gene calls are TRBV9 and TRBJ2-1, with TRBD1 identical over 8 bases. Trimming took 0 bases from V and 8 from J; bases not matched to a gene: 7. Germline values: CDR1 SGDLS, CDR2 YYNGEE. The CDR3 length is 15 residues. Written as DNA, the CDR3 is TGTGCCAGCAGCGTAGATGGCAGGGGGCTGTATGAGCAGTTCTTC. Its protein is CASSVDGRGLYEQFF.

The V call is TRBV20-1, the J call TRBJ1-5; D uncertain. V gave up 3 bases and J gave up 1 base, with 13 bases separating them. The CDR3 extends over 15 amino acids. Germline lookup yields CDR1 DFQATT and CDR2 SNEGSKA (reference sequence). The CDR3 loop reads CSASVGDWSNQPQHF. CDR3 sequence (DNA): TGCAGTGCTAGCGTCGGTGACTGGAGCAATCAGCCCCAGCATTTT.

The CDR3 region has the DNA TGTGCCAGCAGCCAAGGGACAGGGTTTAATGAAAAACTGTTTTTT. Its protein is CASSQGTGFNEKLFF. The V and J genes are TRBV3-1 and TRBJ1-4, with 8 bases fitting TRBD1. CDR1 and CDR2 (germline): LGHDT, YNNKEL (reference sequence). This CDR3 is 15 amino acids long. Trimming took 1 base from V and 4 from J; bases not matched to a gene: 2.

This clonotype has a count of ten or more. This rearrangement joins TRBV5-1 to TRBJ2-1; D may match TRBD1 or TRBD2 (5 bases each). V lost 4 bases and J lost 0, with 14 bases in between. The CDR3 sequence is 16 residues long. Per germline, CDR1 SGHRS and CDR2 YFSETQ. CDR3 amino acids: CASSNPGRTSYNEQFF. The CDR3 bases are TGCGCCAGCAGCAACCCGGGACGGACCTCCTACAATGAGCAGTTCTTC.

This clonotype appeared many times. V and J are TRBV20-1 and TRBJ2-2, with a tentative D call TRBD1 (5 bases). V lost 5 bases and J lost 2, with 15 bases in between. This CDR3 is built from 15 residues. The germline V gene encodes CDR1 DFQATT and CDR2 SNEGSKA (reference sequence). The CDR3 DNA sequence: TGCAGTGCTTATACCCCAGGACACAACACCGGGGAGCTGTTTTTT. It is translated as CSAYTPGHNTGELFF.

A few counts support this clonotype. This may be a read error: a much more frequent sequence differs by one nucleotide. This chain links TRBV7-9 with TRBJ2-7; D gene unclear. Trimming shortened V by 8 bases and J by 5 bases, and 7 bases separated the two germline ends. This CDR3 spans 10 amino acids. CDR1 and CDR2 from the germline V gene are SEHNR and FQNEAQ (reference sequence). The CDR3 here is CASGDDEQYF. The CDR3 nucleotides read TGTGCCAGCGGAGACGACGAGCAGTACTTC.